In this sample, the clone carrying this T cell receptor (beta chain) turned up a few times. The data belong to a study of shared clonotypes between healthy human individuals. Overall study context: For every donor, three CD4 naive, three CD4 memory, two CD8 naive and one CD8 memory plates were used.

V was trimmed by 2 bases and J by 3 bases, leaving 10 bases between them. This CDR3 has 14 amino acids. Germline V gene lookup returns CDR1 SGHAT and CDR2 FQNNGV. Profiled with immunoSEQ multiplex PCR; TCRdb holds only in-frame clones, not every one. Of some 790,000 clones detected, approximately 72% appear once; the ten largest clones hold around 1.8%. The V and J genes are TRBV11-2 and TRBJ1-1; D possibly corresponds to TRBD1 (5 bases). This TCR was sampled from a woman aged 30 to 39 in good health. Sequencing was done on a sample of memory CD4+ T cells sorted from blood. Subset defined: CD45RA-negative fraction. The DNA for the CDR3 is TGTGCCAGCAGCTTACAGGGTCCGGACACTGAAGCTTTCTTT. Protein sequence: CASSLQGPDTEAFF.